This note documents a single T cell receptor (beta chain) sequence. The antigen remains unidentified. Libraries were prepared by immunoSEQ multiplex PCR; TCRdb keeps only in-frame clonotypes and omits some of them. The sample has over 2 million clones, 90% to 95% seen once. The CDR3 is 15 residues long. Germline V gene lookup returns CDR1 SGHDN and CDR2 FVKESK. After removal of 6 bases from V and 7 bases from J, the junction contained 14 bases not matched to a gene. This sample is drawn from a study of shared clonotypes between healthy human individuals. Study-wide points: Represented diversity, genetic and exposure-history alike, was limited by few donors. A handful of donors showed sharing of around 5% of naive CD4 clonotypes. Clonotypes which were not shared had lower generation probabilities than clonotypes that all four donors shared.

This clonotype originated in a man aged 18 to 29 in good health. What was sequenced was naive CD4+ T cells sorted from blood. The subset: CD45RA+ positively selected. The gene calls are TRBV14 and TRBJ2-7, with 8 bases aligning to TRBD2. Here the CDR3 reads CASRQIAGRRSEQYF. CDR3 sequence (DNA): TGTGCCAGCAGACAAATAGCGGGACGGAGGAGTGAGCAGTACTTC.